The entry below describes one T cell receptor beta chain. Trimming removed 2 bases from V and 5 bases from J; junction bases left unmatched: 5. CDR1 and CDR2 from the germline V gene are MNHEY and SMNVEV (reference sequence). There are 14 residues in the CDR3. This sample was included in a study of shared clonotypes between healthy human individuals. Data came from immunoSEQ multiplex PCR; TCRdb stores just in-frame clones and leaves some out. This table has under 1,100,000 clones, approximately 68% appearing once. The chain employs TRBV27 and TRBJ2-7, with TRBD1 identical over 8 bases. This clonotype was sampled from a man between 18 and 29 years old in good health. Sequencing used memory CD4+ T cells sorted from blood. Subset defined: CD45RA-negative fraction. This CDR3 is CASSLQGAYDEQYF. The DNA of the CDR3 is TGTGCCAGCAGTTTACAGGGGGCTTACGACGAGCAGTACTTC.